The 30 T cell receptor beta chains given below trace back to one sample, sequenced in a study of blood T cell repertoires in COVID-19. Sequencing was performed with immunoSEQ multiplex PCR; in TCRdb, only in-frame clones are kept and a portion is missing. Of approximately 140,000 clones listed, approximately 90% are singletons. The sequenced material came from PBMCs or T cells enriched from blood (not recorded which). These receptors were taken from a woman aged 40 to 50 who had been exposed to COVID-19.

V is TRBV18 and J is TRBJ1-6, with D perhaps matching TRBD1 (5 bases). The CDR3 loop spans 13 amino acids. Germline V gene lookup returns CDR1 KGHSH and CDR2 LQKENI. V gave up 10 bases and J gave up 8 bases, with 15 bases separating them. As DNA, the CDR3 is TGTGCCACCTCGTCAGACAGTGATTCACCCCTCCACTTT. Protein: CATSSDSDSPLHF.

This clone occurred once. The J gene is TRBJ1-2, the V gene TRBV3-1 (or the pseudogene TRBV3-2); TRBD1 might be the D (5 bases). Germline V lookup: CDR1 LGHDT, CDR2 YNNKEL (reference sequence). This CDR3 has 17 amino acids. The V end lost 1 base, the J end lost 5 bases, and 20 bases lay between the germline ends. The CDR3 reads CASSQGGGAGFKYGYTF. As DNA, the CDR3 is TGTGCCAGCAGCCAAGGGGGTGGGGCAGGCTTTAAGTATGGCTACACCTTC.

The chain carries TRBV5-1 and TRBJ2-2; 10 nucleotides line up with TRBD1. The CDR3 spans 16 residues. The germline V gene encodes CDR1 SGHRS and CDR2 YFSETQ. The J segment lost 5 bases and the V segment lost 0 bases, leaving 4 bases of the junction unmatched. As DNA, the CDR3 is TGCGCCAGCAGCTTGGCCGGGACAGGGGAAACCGGGGAGCTGTTTTTT. This sequence encodes CASSLAGTGETGELFF.

This sequence joins TRBV6-2 or TRBV6-3 and TRBJ2-7; 10 bases agree with TRBD2. From germline, CDR1 is MNHEY and CDR2 SVGEGT. There are 15 residues in the CDR3. With 2 bases clipped from V and 3 bases from J, the junction kept 4 bases outside the gene matches. CDR3 sequence reads: CASSYLAGASYEQYF. The CDR3 bases are TGTGCCAGCAGTTACCTAGCGGGAGCAAGCTACGAGCAGTACTTC.

The chain is built from TRBV24-1 and TRBJ2-2; D call uncertain. Trimming took off 5 bases at V and 7 bases at J, with 10 bases between the two ends. This CDR3 region has 13 residues. CDR1 and CDR2 (germline): KGHDR, SFDVKD. The CDR3 DNA reads TGTGCCACCAGTGTGGTGACGGGCGGGGAGCTGTTTTTT. Translating it yields CATSVVTGGELFF.

This clone was recorded a few times. This chain uses TRBV19 with TRBJ1-5, with a weak D call TRBD1 (5 bases). Trimming shortened V by 3 bases and J by 7 bases, and 13 bases separated the two germline ends. This CDR3 has 14 residues. Germline lookup yields CDR1 LNHDA and CDR2 SQIVND (reference sequence). The CDR3 DNA sequence: TGTGCCAGTAGTATTAATGTCAGGGCCCAGCCCCAGCATTTT. It is translated as CASSINVRAQPQHF.

This sequence joins TRBV10-3 and TRBJ2-7; 8 bases fit TRBD2. The V gene end was trimmed by 8 bases and the J gene end by 7 bases; junction bases not matched to a gene: 7. The CDR3 totals 12 residues. Per the germline V gene, CDR1 is ENHRY and CDR2 is SYGVKD. Here the CDR3 DNA reads TGTGCCATCGGACAGCGGGGGAGAGAGCAGTACTTC. This encodes CAIGQRGREQYF.

The chain is built from TRBV27 and TRBJ2-7, with TRBD2 matching 7 bases. Unmatched junction bases numbered 12, after V lost 5 bases and J lost 11 bases. The CDR3 sequence is 13 residues long. Germline V gene sequence: CDR1 MNHEY, CDR2 SMNVEV (reference sequence). For the CDR3, the DNA is TGTGCCAGCAGTCCGACCGGGATGGGGAGGGAGTACTTC. Its translation: CASSPTGMGREYF.

The chain couples TRBV7-2 to TRBJ2-7; 8 nucleotides align to TRBD2. From germline, CDR1 is SGHTA and CDR2 FQGNSA. Trimming cost V 8 bases and J 5 bases; bases outside gene matches: 23. This CDR3 is built from 18 residues. In DNA form, the CDR3 reads TGTGCCAGCGGCAAAGGTCGGTTCGGAGCGGGAGTTAGAGACGAGCAGTACTTC. This translates into CASGKGRFGAGVRDEQYF.

The J gene is TRBJ2-1, the V gene TRBV5-1; D perhaps matches TRBD1 (5 bases). The CDR3 has 15 residues. Germline V lookup: CDR1 SGHRS, CDR2 YFSETQ. Trimming removed 1 base from V and 4 bases from J, with 12 bases in between. CDR3 sequence reads: CASSLRRAEYNEQFF. The CDR3 DNA reads TGCGCCAGCAGCTTGCGCAGGGCAGAATACAATGAGCAGTTCTTC.

This CDR3 is CASSWDRPNEQFF. The CDR3 region has the DNA TGTGCCAGCAGTTGGGACAGGCCGAATGAGCAGTTCTTC. The chain carries TRBV27 and TRBJ2-1; TRBD1 aligns across 8 bases. J gave up 7 bases and V 4 bases, and 3 bases lay outside the gene matches. The CDR3 spans 13 residues. Germline CDR1 reads MNHEY; CDR2 reads SMNVEV (reference sequence).

This rearrangement joins TRBV28 to TRBJ2-5, with D possibly matching TRBD2 (5 bases). V gave up 7 bases and J gave up 5 bases, with 11 bases separating them. CDR3 size: 12 residues. Germline CDR1 MDHEN, CDR2 SYDVKM. The CDR3 reads CASIGREETQYF. CDR3 sequence (DNA): TGTGCCAGCATAGGAAGGGAGGAGACCCAGTACTTC.

The rearrangement links TRBV4-1 to TRBJ1-4, with 8 positions matching TRBD1. There are 14 residues in the CDR3. Per germline, CDR1 MGHRA and CDR2 YSYEKL. V lost 4 bases to trimming and J lost 7 bases; unmatched junction nucleotides: 5. The CDR3: CASSPTGVGEKLFF. CDR3 coding DNA: TGCGCCAGCAGCCCGACAGGGGTAGGTGAAAAACTGTTTTTT.

The chain uses TRBV29-1 and TRBJ2-7, with D possibly matching TRBD1 (8 bases). Per germline, CDR1 SQVTM and CDR2 ANQGSEA. CDR3 length: 14 amino acids. Trimming took 2 bases from V and 4 from J, leaving 15 bases between them. The CDR3 loop reads CSVEFTGGEYEQYF. In nucleotides, the CDR3 is TGCAGCGTTGAATTCACAGGGGGGGAATACGAGCAGTACTTC.

The chain carries TRBV3-1 (or the pseudogene TRBV3-2) and TRBJ1-4, with 10 positions matching TRBD1. CDR1 LGHDT and CDR2 YNNKEL come from the germline V gene (reference sequence). CDR3 length equals 16 residues. Trimming cost V 4 bases and J 4 bases; bases outside gene matches: 6. DNA for the CDR3: TGTGCCAGCAGCCCATCGACAGGGGGCCTTAATGAAAAACTGTTTTTT. Its translation: CASSPSTGGLNEKLFF.

The CDR3 region is CASSPQAVNTEAFF. CDR3 DNA sequence: TGTGCCAGTAGCCCACAAGCGGTGAACACTGAAGCTTTCTTT. This chain joins TRBV19 and TRBJ1-1; D remains ambiguous. The germline V gene encodes CDR1 LNHDA and CDR2 SQIVND (reference sequence). V lost 6 bases, J lost 0 bases, and 11 bases lay in between. The CDR3 is 14 residues long.

In its sample, this clone was seen a few times. The rearrangement uses TRBV23-1 and TRBJ2-1; maybe TRBD1 (5 bases). Being an ORF, TRBV23-1 has a function that is uncertain. Trimming left V 1 base short and J 5 bases short, with 15 bases between. This CDR3 comprises 16 residues. The CDR3 spells CASSQLGPGCDNEQFF. The CDR3 DNA sequence: TGCGCCAGCAGTCAATTGGGGCCAGGGTGCGACAATGAGCAGTTCTTC.

The genes are TRBV7-8 and TRBJ2-2, with D perhaps matching TRBD1 (6 bases). The CDR3 loop spans 16 amino acids. The V end lost 0 bases, the J end lost 2 bases, and 10 bases lay between the germline ends. In germline, CDR1 is SGHVS, CDR2 FQNEAQ. DNA for the CDR3: TGTGCCAGCAGCTTAGCCCCAGGGGTCAACACCGGGGAGCTGTTTTTT. Encoded protein: CASSLAPGVNTGELFF.

This clone was recorded only once. The rearrangement joins TRBV28 to TRBJ1-2; 9 positions match TRBD1. CDR1 MDHEN and CDR2 SYDVKM come from the germline V gene. J was trimmed by 6 bases and V by 5 bases; bases with no gene match: 13. This CDR3 comprises 16 residues. The CDR3, as DNA: TGTGCCAGCAGTCTCGACAGGGGGGCCACTATCAATGGCTACACCTTC. Residues: CASSLDRGATINGYTF.

The rearrangement uses TRBV5-1 and TRBJ2-5; 9 bases are a match to TRBD2. Looked up from germline, CDR1 is SGHRS and CDR2 is YFSETQ. V gave up 2 bases and J gave up 2 bases; unmatched junction bases: 7. This CDR3 contains 16 residues. CDR3 sequence reads: CASSLRTREGQETQYF. Written as DNA, the CDR3 is TGCGCCAGCAGCTTACGGACGCGGGAGGGACAAGAGACCCAGTACTTC.

This CDR3 reads CAISGVRTVPSSYNSPLHF. The CDR3 nucleotides are TGTGCCATCAGTGGGGTGAGGACAGTCCCGAGCTCCTATAATTCACCCCTCCACTTT. The genes are TRBV10-3 and TRBJ1-6, with D possibly TRBD1 on 6 matching bases. This CDR3 is 19 amino acids long. Germline loops: CDR1 ENHRY, CDR2 SYGVKD. V lost 4 bases and J 0 bases, leaving 19 bases between the germline ends.

This clone has only one observation. The chain recombines TRBV2 with TRBJ1-6, with TRBD1 identical over 10 bases. J lost 9 bases, V lost 5 bases, and 7 bases had no gene match. Germline CDR1 SNHLY, CDR2 FYNNEI. The CDR3 has 15 amino acids. CDR3 nucleotides: TGTGCCAGCAGTAATCACCGGGACAGGGGTTCACCCCTCCACTTT. Translating gives CASSNHRDRGSPLHF.

The chain links TRBV27 to TRBJ1-2; TRBD1 is a possible D gene (5 bases). This CDR3 is built from 13 residues. The germline V gene encodes CDR1 MNHEY and CDR2 SMNVEV (reference sequence). Between the trimmed V and J ends, which lost 6 bases and 8 bases, there was a span of 16 bases. The CDR3 DNA is TGTGCCAGCAGCCGTCAAGACAGTCCCGGCTACACCTTC. Its translation: CASSRQDSPGYTF.

This clone was recorded only once. The V call is TRBV6-5, the J call TRBJ1-1, with 7 bases lining up with TRBD1. The length of the CDR3 is 14 residues. Per the germline V gene, CDR1 is MNHEY and CDR2 is SVGAGI. V trimming: 6 bases; J trimming: 0 bases; junction bases outside the gene matches: 4. The CDR3 DNA reads TGTGCCAGCAGGGACAGGAGCTTGAACACTGAAGCTTTCTTT. It specifies CASRDRSLNTEAFF.

The rearrangement uses TRBV4-2 and TRBJ2-7; 7 bases fit TRBD1. The CDR3 contains 14 residues. The trim removed 0 bases at V and 6 bases at J, leaving 5 bases unmatched. Germline lookup yields CDR1 LGHNA and CDR2 YNFKEQ. The DNA of the CDR3 is TGTGCCAGCAGCCAAGATGGGGACAGCGTCGAGCAGTACTTC. Protein product: CASSQDGDSVEQYF.

The sample holds one count of this clone. The chain joins TRBV15 to TRBJ1-1; 9 bases agree with TRBD1. V lost 2 bases and J lost 4; bases outside the gene matches: 5. CDR1 LNHNV and CDR2 YYDKDF come from the germline V gene (reference sequence). The CDR3 sequence is 15 residues long. Here the CDR3 reads CATSRPQGAFTEAFF. Here the CDR3 DNA reads TGTGCCACCAGCAGACCACAGGGGGCTTTCACTGAAGCTTTCTTT.

The chain combines TRBV27 with TRBJ1-3; 8 positions match TRBD1. With 4 bases clipped from V and 4 bases from J, the junction kept 3 bases outside the gene matches. Germline lookup yields CDR1 MNHEY and CDR2 SMNVEV (reference sequence). The CDR3 totals 14 residues. CDR3 sequence (DNA): TGTGCCAGCAGTTCCCAGGGGGCCGGAAACACCATATATTTT. This codes for CASSSQGAGNTIYF.

V usage is TRBV5-1 and J usage is TRBJ2-3, with D maybe TRBD1 (5 bases). CDR1 SGHRS and CDR2 YFSETQ come from the germline V gene. The CDR3 sequence is 16 residues long. Deletions cut 0 bases from V and 1 base from J, with 12 bases between. The CDR3 sequence is CASSLGGAEGTDTQYF. For the CDR3, the DNA is TGCGCCAGCAGCTTGGGTGGGGCCGAAGGCACAGATACGCAGTATTTT.

V gene TRBV28 combines with J gene TRBJ1-6, with 9 positions matching TRBD1. Trimming at V came to 10 bases and at J to 6 bases, leaving 4 bases not matched to a gene. Looked up from germline, CDR1 is MDHEN and CDR2 is SYDVKM. The CDR3 extends over 13 amino acids. The chain's CDR3 is CAIKGQGNSPLHF. The CDR3 DNA is TGTGCCATCAAGGGACAGGGTAATTCACCCCTCCACTTT.

The CDR3 sequence is CATSRDREGGSGYTF. The CDR3 DNA follows: TGTGCCACCAGCAGAGATCGAGAAGGGGGTAGCGGCTACACCTTC. V usage is TRBV15 and J usage is TRBJ1-2; TRBD1 might be the D (6 bases). There are 15 residues in the CDR3. Trimming cost V 0 bases and J 8 bases, with 16 bases left between them. Germline loops: CDR1 LNHNV, CDR2 YYDKDF (reference sequence).